Sequencing of this TCR beta chain was carried out in a study of T cell responses to AZD1222 COVID-19 vaccine (dated by TCRdb to the early 2020s). Concerning the study at large: TCR sequencing was performed for about 250 trial participants, of whom about 210 were given two doses of AZD1222 and approximately 26 were given two doses of MenACWY control vaccine. Trial participants were enrolled by age into subgroups of 18-55, 56-69 and 70-plus years, and around 150, 28 and 57 TCR-sequenced participants, respectively, were included in these subgroups.

Read against the paper, the sample's time point label means: about 28 days (+/-7) after the second vaccine dose. AZD1222 recipients with second doses at about 4 weeks or about 12 weeks were pooled, because spike-specific TCR depth and breadth did not differ between schedules. Samples from vaccinated people were obtained from the UK trials COV001 and COV002, which included a single-blind randomized controlled phase 2/3 trial of AZD1222 (ChAdOx1 nCoV-19) in healthy adults. For TCRbeta chain sequencing, PBMC samples from trial participants were taken at day 0 and at day 28 after the second dose. Paper-wide results and their limitations: CD4 TCRs associated with the vaccine covered the entire spike protein, and the dominant responses were in regions 160-218 and 743-854. In the small 56-69-year group, the increase in depth fell short of significance, most likely because of low power. Participants were mostly white British and included more females than males, and it was suggested by the authors that clonal diversity may have been underestimated. Conclusions about previously exposed vaccinees are limited because only a handful of AZD1222 recipients were SARS-CoV-2 seropositive at baseline. Because no samples from the day 14 peak response were available, repertoires could be characterized only after the peak T cell response. Reportedly, close to half of the unique spike-specific TCRs recognized epitopes lying outside the regions that are mutated in the B.1.351 and B.1.1.7 variants. Spike-specific TCR breadth and depth rose significantly after two AZD1222 doses compared with day 0 and with MenACWY recipients.

In the germline V gene (reference sequence), CDR1 corresponds to GTSNPN and CDR2 to SVGIG. The germline V end is reduced by 3 bases and the J end by 1 base; junction bases left unmatched: 1. The cysteine opens and the phenylalanine closes a CDR3 of 14 amino acids. Solely the CDR3 DNA is kept, with 42 bases framed from the first base. With respect to this clone: What antigen it recognizes has not been identified. No per-base quality is available; no much larger clone lies one base away.

The CDR3 regions of human TCRbeta chains were analyzed by immunosequencing. From the authors' description of their analysis: TCRs in the repertoires were matched against a reference library of SARS-CoV-2-specific TCRs that had been generated with the MIRA antigen-specificity platform. Breadth meant the fraction of unique TCRs that were SARS-CoV-2-associated, whereas depth meant the fraction of total T cells that were SARS-CoV-2-associated. Each spike-specific TCR was assigned to its reactive spike region and to a CD4 or CD8 class using the MIRA data. Log10-transformed breadth and depth values were compared by one-way ANOVA with Sidak's multiple comparisons tests. The immuneACCESS repertoire file appears here via TCRdb, limited to in-frame rearrangements. These files lack a portion of the clones; in checked studies, under half of the deficit traces to unresolved V genes, and the cause of the others is not known. Clonal size and the V and J genes are those of that table, whereas D and trimming came from the DNA. The sample has 90,000 or so clones on record, 70% to 90% of them singletons. The top ten constitute around 5.5% of the sample.

This specimen was peripheral blood, taken 28 days after the second AZD1222 dose. The rearranged chain carries TRBV30 and TRBJ1-5; 9 junctional bases match TRBD1. The TCR originated in an adult who received the AZD1222 COVID-19 vaccine. In nucleotide form, the sequence is TGTGCCTGGAGAGGACAGGGGAGCAATCAGCCCCAGCATTTT. It is translated as CAWRGQGSNQPQHF.